This T cell receptor (beta chain) came from a study of blood T cell repertoires in COVID-19. The wider study: T cells, B-cell-depleted T cells, or PBMCs provided the cDNA or gDNA that served as material.

Everyone who took part was roughly 18 to 89 years old, and they came from about two dozen US areas. Before they entered the study, exposed participants had met a COVID-19 case within 2 weeks. Sequenced by immunoSEQ multiplex PCR; TCRdb stores in-frame clones only, minus some. The profile covers around 250,000 clones, with under 95% appearing a single time and approximately 3% taken by the ten largest. Trimming stripped 0 bases from V and 9 bases from J, with 17 bases between. Looked up from germline, CDR1 is GTSNPN and CDR2 is SVGIG (reference sequence). The CDR3 runs 15 residues. Sequencing input: PBMCs or T cells enriched from blood (not recorded which). The clonotype was recovered from a man in his forties or fifties who had been exposed to COVID-19. The genes are TRBV30 and TRBJ1-4, with D possibly matching TRBD1 (6 bases). As DNA, the CDR3 is TGTGCCTGGAGTGTACAGGGCAGGAGTAGGAAAAAACTGTTTTTT. This translates into CAWSVQGRSRKKLFF.